This TCR beta chain was found in a study of shared clonotypes between healthy human individuals. Study in general: Three plates were used per donor for CD4 naive, three for CD4 memory, two for CD8 naive and one for CD8 memory.

The method was immunoSEQ multiplex PCR; TCRdb's version includes in-frame clones alone and lacks a portion of them. The sample records over a million clones, 78% being singletons. The V and J ends lost 3 bases and 2 bases respectively, with 10 bases between them. Germline V gene data show CDR1 as MNHEY and CDR2 as SMNVEV (reference sequence). The CDR3 is 14 amino acids. The study enrolled healthy HIV-negative adults without recent acute infections or vaccinations as donors. Nashville, Tennessee was home to all donors, who were Caucasian adults. The gene calls are TRBV27 and TRBJ2-5; a possible D gene is TRBD2 (6 bases). The TCR comes from a man aged 18-30 years in good health. Some clones in this sample may be carry-over from other donors' samples. The sample consisted of memory CD4+ T cells from PBMCs. Subset of the sample: CD45RA-negative fraction. The CDR3 here is CASSFGGAQETQYF. DNA for the CDR3: TGTGCCAGCAGTTTTGGCGGGGCTCAAGAGACCCAGTACTTC.